This TCR beta chain was recovered during a study of regulatory T cells in long-lasting Graves disease. The time point here: newly diagnosed GD, antithyroid drugs for less than 3 months. PBMCs provided the RNA from which the TCR library was made. Many counts were recorded for this clonotype. Construction of the TCR beta libraries employed iRepertoire HTBI primers in conjunction with Arm-PCR of CDR3 regions. TCRdb re-derived calls from the multiplex PCR reads in MiXCR, one entry per CDR3 protein. The top ten clones hold about 10% of a sample with under 500,000 distinct CDR3 sequences, roughly 15% of them seen once. The CDR3 has 12 residues. Trimming cost V 7 bases and J 6 bases, with 13 bases left between them. The germline CDR1 and CDR2 sequences are SQVTM and ANQGSEA. A further study also used this sample, focusing on T cells in Graves' hyperthyroidism and ophthalmopathy.

The sequencing used peripheral blood mononuclear cells (PBMCs), collected at new diagnosis, from a patient treated with antithyroid drugs. This sequence originates from a woman aged 25 to 45 with Graves disease. The V and J genes are TRBV29-1 and TRBJ2-1; D might be TRBD1 (6 bases). The CDR3 loop is CSDGWGRNEQFF. In DNA, the CDR3 is TGCAGCGATGGGTGGGGGCGCAATGAGCAGTTCTTC.